This entry lists 22 T cell receptor beta chains sequenced from one sample in a study of regulatory T cells in long-lasting Graves disease. Arm-PCR with iRepertoire HTBI primers amplified the CDR3 regions for these TCR beta libraries. TCRdb redid the calling of the multiplex PCR reads with MiXCR, one entry per CDR3 protein. The sample lists 420,000 or so distinct CDR3 sequences, roughly 17% occurring once. Time point in this sample: newly diagnosed GD, antithyroid drugs for less than 3 months. The TCR library was made from RNA extracted from PBMCs. These data were also reused for a study on T cells in Graves' hyperthyroidism and ophthalmopathy.

The sample in question was peripheral blood mononuclear cells (PBMCs), obtained at new diagnosis, from a patient treated with antithyroid drugs. Receptor source: a woman aged 18-29 years with Graves disease.

This clonotype was picked up many times. This chain uses TRBV3-1 with TRBJ1-1; 7 nucleotides align to TRBD1. CDR3 size: 14 residues. Germline V gene sequence: CDR1 LGHDT, CDR2 YNNKEL (reference sequence). Losses at the gene ends were 3 bases for V and 6 bases for J; bases not matched to a gene: 7. CDR3 sequence: CASSQEDRDPEAFF. The CDR3 DNA reads as TGTGCCAGCAGCCAGGAAGACAGGGACCCTGAAGCTTTCTTT.

A few counts support this clonotype. The rearrangement uses TRBV20-1 and TRBJ2-2; D not resolved. Germline loops: CDR1 DFQATT, CDR2 SNEGSKA (reference sequence). Trimming shortened V by 2 bases and J by 0 bases, and 13 bases separated the two germline ends. The CDR3 is made up of 16 amino acids. CDR3 nucleotides: TGCAGTGCTAGACGGCCTCACAACCCGAACACCGGGGAGCTGTTTTTT. Protein sequence: CSARRPHNPNTGELFF.

V and J are TRBV7-9 and TRBJ1-5; possibly TRBD1 for D (5 bases). V was cut by 7 bases and J by 1 base, with 8 bases left in between. This CDR3 contains 13 residues. Germline V gene sequence: CDR1 SEHNR, CDR2 FQNEAQ (reference sequence). The CDR3 DNA reads TGTGCCAGCACGCGGGGGAGCAATCAGCCCCAGCATTTT. Translation gives CASTRGSNQPQHF. Based on the CDR3 plus reference TRBV7-9 and TRBJ1-5, the full variable domain is DTGVSQNPRHKITKRGQNVTFRCDPISEHNRLYWYRQTLGQGPEFLTYFQNEAQLEKSRLLSDRFSAERPKGSFSTLEIQRTEQGDSAMYLCASTRGSNQPQHFGDGTRLSIL.

V gene TRBV5-1 combines with J gene TRBJ1-3, with D possibly being TRBD1 (5 bases). CDR1 is SGHRS and CDR2 is YFSETQ in the germline V gene. Trimming pared 0 bases from V and 2 bases from J, leaving 9 bases between. CDR3 length: 15 residues. This CDR3 reads CASSLEPGTGNTIYF. The CDR3, as DNA: TGCGCCAGCAGCTTGGAGCCAGGGACTGGAAACACCATATATTTT.

In this sample, this clonotype turned up many times. The rearrangement joins TRBV18 to TRBJ2-2; no reliable D call. The CDR3 is 14 residues long. Deletions cut 4 bases from V and 6 bases from J, with 12 bases between. Germline V gene lookup returns CDR1 KGHSH and CDR2 LQKENI. As DNA, the CDR3 is TGTGCCAGCTCACTACCTTATGGCCCCGGGGAGCTGTTTTTT. This codes for CASSLPYGPGELFF.

This clonotype appeared a few times. The chain couples TRBV12-3 or TRBV12-4 to TRBJ1-1; D unclear. V dropped 7 bases and J dropped 0 bases, with 6 bases sitting between them. The CDR3 has 12 residues. The CDR3 protein is CASTGLNTEAFF. The CDR3 bases are TGTGCCAGCACTGGGTTGAACACTGAAGCTTTCTTT.

This clonotype was seen more than once but under ten times. This rearrangement joins TRBV9 to TRBJ2-1, with 8 positions matching TRBD2. The J segment lost 5 bases and the V segment lost 1 base, leaving 5 bases of the junction unmatched. Germline-derived CDR1 and CDR2 are SGDLS and YYNGEE. The CDR3 extends over 15 amino acids. Here the CDR3 DNA reads TGTGCCAGCAGCGTAAGTACTAGCGGAAACAATGAGCAGTTCTTC. Encoded protein: CASSVSTSGNNEQFF.

There are a few counts of this clonotype. The chain carries TRBV7-9 and TRBJ2-7; 16 bases fit TRBD2. Germline-derived CDR1 and CDR2 are SEHNR and FQNEAQ (reference sequence). Trimming took 5 bases from V and 5 from J; bases not matched to a gene: 3. The CDR3 sequence is 15 residues long. The CDR3 bases are TGTGCCAGCAGCATGGGACTAGCGGGAGGGAACGAGCAGTACTTC. It specifies CASSMGLAGGNEQYF.

This clonotype has at least ten counts. The V and J genes are TRBV28 and TRBJ1-1, with a tentative D call TRBD1 (6 bases). V was shortened by 3 bases and J by 4 bases, with 15 bases between the two germline ends. Germline loops: CDR1 MDHEN, CDR2 SYDVKM. The CDR3 contains 15 residues. This CDR3 is CASSFSGAPGTEAFF. The CDR3, as DNA: TGTGCCAGCAGTTTCTCAGGGGCGCCGGGCACTGAAGCTTTCTTT.

The V call is TRBV2, the J call TRBJ2-1; D gene unclear. The V gene lost 5 bases and the J gene lost 4 bases, with 15 bases spanning the gap. This CDR3 has 15 residues. Germline CDR1 is SNHLY and CDR2 is FYNNEI. CDR3 nucleotide sequence: TGTGCCAGCAGTTTGCTCCGGATAACTTACAATGAGCAGTTCTTC. The encoded protein is CASSLLRITYNEQFF.

V is TRBV6-5 and J is TRBJ1-6; weak D call: TRBD1 (6 bases). The CDR3 runs 16 residues. V gave up 0 bases and J gave up 7 bases, with 13 bases separating them. CDR1 MNHEY and CDR2 SVGAGI come from the germline V gene. The CDR3 region has the DNA TGTGCCAGCAGTTACTCTAGTGGGACAACCAATTCACCCCTCCACTTT. Amino acid sequence: CASSYSSGTTNSPLHF.

This chain connects TRBV7-9 to TRBJ2-5; 9 nucleotides align to TRBD2. Germline V lookup: CDR1 SEHNR, CDR2 FQNEAQ (reference sequence). The CDR3 has 13 amino acids. The V gene end was trimmed by 8 bases and the J gene end by 7 bases; junction bases not matched to a gene: 8. CDR3 coding DNA: TGTGCCAGCGGTAGCGGGAGTGACGGGACCCAGTACTTC. This gives the protein CASGSGSDGTQYF.

This clonotype was observed a handful of times. The J gene is TRBJ2-5, the V gene TRBV19, with 9 bases aligning to TRBD2. There are 15 residues in the CDR3. Per the germline V gene, CDR1 is LNHDA and CDR2 is SQIVND (reference sequence). V lost 3 bases to trimming and J lost 5 bases; unmatched junction nucleotides: 7. CDR3 sequence reads: CASSIWIAGDETQYF. For the CDR3, the DNA is TGTGCCAGTAGTATCTGGATAGCGGGAGATGAGACCCAGTACTTC.

This clonotype was found many times. This chain joins TRBV28 and TRBJ1-5; 11 bases align to TRBD1. The CDR3 loop spans 17 amino acids. Germline V gives CDR1 MDHEN, CDR2 SYDVKM. V trimming: 5 bases; J trimming: 7 bases; junction bases outside the gene matches: 13. The CDR3 region is CASSQNFWTGGGQPQHF. CDR3 nucleotides: TGTGCCAGCAGTCAAAATTTTTGGACAGGGGGCGGGCAGCCCCAGCATTTT.

The chain has TRBV6-5 and TRBJ1-2, with a weak D call TRBD1 (5 bases). This CDR3 contains 13 residues. Germline V gene data show CDR1 as MNHEY and CDR2 as SVGAGI. With 1 base removed from V and 7 bases from J, the gap between germline ends came to 10 bases. CDR3 DNA: TGTGCCAGCAGTTACTTATCCGGGGGTGGCTACACCTTC. Amino acids: CASSYLSGGGYTF.

The chain's CDR3 is CASGLPSLRLNSYNEQFF. CDR3 in DNA: TGTGCTAGTGGTTTGCCGTCGCTTAGGCTAAATTCCTACAATGAGCAGTTCTTC. This chain links TRBV12-5 with TRBJ2-1; the D is unclear. The CDR3 runs to 18 residues. The germline gives CDR1 LGHNT, CDR2 FRNRAP. Trimming stripped 2 bases from V and 1 base from J, with 18 bases between.

The CDR3, as DNA: TGTGCCAGCAGTTACAACAGGGGGGGCGTCTGGGACAGGGATTACAATGAGCAGTTCTTC. This codes for CASSYNRGGVWDRDYNEQFF. The genes are TRBV6-1 and TRBJ2-1; 9 bases agree with TRBD1. CDR3 length: 20 amino acids. The V gene end was trimmed by 5 bases and the J gene end by 4 bases; junction bases not matched to a gene: 21. Germline lookup yields CDR1 MNHNS and CDR2 SASEGT.

The chain has TRBV20-1 and TRBJ2-1; weak D call: TRBD2 (6 bases). The CDR3 totals 16 residues. Trimming took off 2 bases at V and 1 base at J, with 15 bases between the two ends. Germline V gene sequence: CDR1 DFQATT, CDR2 SNEGSKA (reference sequence). The CDR3 reads CSARSGIADSYNEQFF. The CDR3 nucleotides are TGCAGTGCTAGATCCGGTATAGCGGATTCCTACAATGAGCAGTTCTTC.

This clonotype was seen a handful of times. V gene TRBV11-1 combines with J gene TRBJ2-2; 13 bases are a match to TRBD2. Trimming at V came to 1 base and at J to 4 bases, leaving 6 bases not matched to a gene. Per germline, CDR1 SGHAT and CDR2 FQDESV (reference sequence). The CDR3 loop spans 18 amino acids. CDR3: CASSLGTSGSLGTGELFF. The CDR3 bases are TGTGCCAGCAGCTTAGGGACTAGCGGGAGCTTGGGCACCGGGGAGCTGTTTTTT.

In this sample, this clonotype turned up a few times. The CDR3 is CASSQDPRAAYEQYF. DNA for the CDR3: TGCGCCAGCAGCCAAGATCCCCGAGCAGCCTACGAGCAGTACTTC. The gene calls are TRBV4-1 and TRBJ2-7; no clear D. V lost 0 bases to trimming and J lost 2 bases, with 11 bases between them. The CDR3 loop spans 15 amino acids. Germline CDR1 is MGHRA and CDR2 is YSYEKL.

This clonotype was counted a few times. DNA of the CDR3: TGTGCCAGCAGTCCCGGGAGATTTAATGAAAAACTGTTTTTT. Its protein is CASSPGRFNEKLFF. The chain joins TRBV2 to TRBJ1-4; no definite D call. Germline values: CDR1 SNHLY, CDR2 FYNNEI. V lost 5 bases and J 4 bases, leaving 11 bases between the germline ends. The CDR3 totals 14 residues.

This clonotype was seen at least ten times. The genes are TRBV6-2 or TRBV6-3 and TRBJ2-7, with 9 bases fitting TRBD1. Losses at the gene ends were 6 bases for V and 4 bases for J; bases not matched to a gene: 16. The germline CDR1 and CDR2 sequences are MNHEY and SVGEGT. The CDR3 contains 17 residues. CDR3 DNA: TGTGCCAGCAGACGCCCGGGACAGGGCCCCACCAGTTACGAGCAGTACTTC. This gives the protein CASRRPGQGPTSYEQYF.